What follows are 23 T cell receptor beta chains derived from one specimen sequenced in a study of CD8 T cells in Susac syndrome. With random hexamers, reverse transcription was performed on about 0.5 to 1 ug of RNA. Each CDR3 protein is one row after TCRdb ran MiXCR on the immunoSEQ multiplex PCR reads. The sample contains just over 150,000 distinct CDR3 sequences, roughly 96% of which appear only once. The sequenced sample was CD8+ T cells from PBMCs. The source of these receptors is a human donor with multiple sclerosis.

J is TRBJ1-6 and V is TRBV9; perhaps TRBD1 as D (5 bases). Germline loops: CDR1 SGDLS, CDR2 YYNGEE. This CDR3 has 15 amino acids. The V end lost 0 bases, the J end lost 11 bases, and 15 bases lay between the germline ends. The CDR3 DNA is TGTGCCAGCAGCGTAGCCGGGACGGGATCGACACCCCTCCACTTT. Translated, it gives CASSVAGTGSTPLHF.

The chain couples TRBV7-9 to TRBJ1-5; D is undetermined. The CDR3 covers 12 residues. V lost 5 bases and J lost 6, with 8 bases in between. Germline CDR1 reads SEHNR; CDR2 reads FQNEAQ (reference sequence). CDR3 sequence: CASSGDGQPQHF. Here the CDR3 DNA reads TGTGCCAGCAGCGGTGACGGTCAGCCCCAGCATTTT.

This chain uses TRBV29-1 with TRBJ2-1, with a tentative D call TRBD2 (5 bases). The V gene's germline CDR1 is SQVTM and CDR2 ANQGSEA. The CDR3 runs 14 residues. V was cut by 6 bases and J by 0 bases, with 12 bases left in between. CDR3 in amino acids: CSVETTSSYNEQFF. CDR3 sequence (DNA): TGCAGCGTCGAGACTACCAGCTCCTACAATGAGCAGTTCTTC.

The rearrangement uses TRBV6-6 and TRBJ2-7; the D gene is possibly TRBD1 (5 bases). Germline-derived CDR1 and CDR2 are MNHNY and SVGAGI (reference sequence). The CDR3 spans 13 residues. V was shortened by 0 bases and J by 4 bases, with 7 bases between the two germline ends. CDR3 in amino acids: CASSYSDRYEQYV. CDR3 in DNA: TGTGCCAGCAGTTACTCTGACAGATACGAGCAGTACGTC.

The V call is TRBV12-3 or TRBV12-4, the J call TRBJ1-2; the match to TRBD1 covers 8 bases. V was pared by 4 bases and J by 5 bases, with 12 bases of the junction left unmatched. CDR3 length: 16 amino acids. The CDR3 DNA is TGTGCCAGCAGTTCACCGGGACAGGAGCTTTTATATGGCTACACCTTC. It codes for CASSSPGQELLYGYTF.

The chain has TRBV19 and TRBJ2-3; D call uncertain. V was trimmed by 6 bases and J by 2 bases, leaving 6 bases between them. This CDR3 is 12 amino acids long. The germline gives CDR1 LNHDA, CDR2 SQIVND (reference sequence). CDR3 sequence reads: CASSGYTDTQYF. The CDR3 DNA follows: TGTGCCAGTAGCGGATACACAGATACGCAGTATTTT.

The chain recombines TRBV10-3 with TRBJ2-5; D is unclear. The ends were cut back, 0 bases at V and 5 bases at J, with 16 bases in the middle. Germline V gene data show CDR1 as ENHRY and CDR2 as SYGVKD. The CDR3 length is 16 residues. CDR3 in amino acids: CAISESPAFGQETQYF. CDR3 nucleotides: TGTGCCATCAGTGAGTCCCCCGCCTTCGGCCAGGAGACCCAGTACTTC.

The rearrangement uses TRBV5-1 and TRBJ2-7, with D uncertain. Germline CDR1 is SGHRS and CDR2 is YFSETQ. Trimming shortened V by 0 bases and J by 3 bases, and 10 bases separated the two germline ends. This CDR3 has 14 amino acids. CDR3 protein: CASSLGWGLYEQYV. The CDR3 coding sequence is TGCGCCAGCAGCTTGGGTTGGGGTCTCTACGAGCAGTACGTC.

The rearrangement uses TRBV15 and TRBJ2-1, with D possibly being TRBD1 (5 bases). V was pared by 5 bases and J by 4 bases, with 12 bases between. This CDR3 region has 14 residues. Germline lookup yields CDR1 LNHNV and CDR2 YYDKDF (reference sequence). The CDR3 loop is CATSYSTEYNEQFF. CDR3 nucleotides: TGTGCCACCAGCTACTCGACAGAATACAATGAGCAGTTCTTC. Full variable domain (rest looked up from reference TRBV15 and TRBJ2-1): DAMVIQNPRYQVTQFGKPVTLSCSQTLNHNVMYWYQQKSSQAPKLLFHYYDKDFNNEADTPDNFQSRRPNTSFCFLDIRSPGLGDTAMYLCATSYSTEYNEQFFGPGTRLTVL.

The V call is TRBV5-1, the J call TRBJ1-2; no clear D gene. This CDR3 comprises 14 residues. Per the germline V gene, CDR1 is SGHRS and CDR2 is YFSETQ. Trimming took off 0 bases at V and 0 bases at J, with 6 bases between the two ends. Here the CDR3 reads CASSLASANYGYTF. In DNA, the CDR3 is TGCGCCAGCAGCTTGGCTTCAGCTAACTATGGCTACACCTTC.

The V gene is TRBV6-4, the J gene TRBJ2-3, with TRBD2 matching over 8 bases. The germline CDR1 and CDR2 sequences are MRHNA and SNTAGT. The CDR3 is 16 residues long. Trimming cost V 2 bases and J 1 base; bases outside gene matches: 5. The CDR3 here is CASSDGGGIGTDTQYF. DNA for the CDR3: TGTGCCAGCAGTGACGGCGGGGGGATCGGCACAGATACGCAGTATTTT.

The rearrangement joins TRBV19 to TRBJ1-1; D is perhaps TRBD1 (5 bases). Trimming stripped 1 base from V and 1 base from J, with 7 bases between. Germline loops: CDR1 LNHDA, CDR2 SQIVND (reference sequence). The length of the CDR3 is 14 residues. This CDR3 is CASSIGGPNTEAFF. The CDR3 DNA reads TGTGCCAGTAGTATAGGGGGCCCGAACACTGAAGCTTTCTTT.

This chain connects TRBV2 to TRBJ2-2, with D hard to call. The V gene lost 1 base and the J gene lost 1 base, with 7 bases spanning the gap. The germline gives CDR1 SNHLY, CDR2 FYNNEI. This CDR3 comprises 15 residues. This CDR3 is CASSEGTRNTGELFF. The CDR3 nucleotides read TGTGCCAGCAGTGAAGGGACCCGGAACACCGGGGAGCTGTTTTTT.

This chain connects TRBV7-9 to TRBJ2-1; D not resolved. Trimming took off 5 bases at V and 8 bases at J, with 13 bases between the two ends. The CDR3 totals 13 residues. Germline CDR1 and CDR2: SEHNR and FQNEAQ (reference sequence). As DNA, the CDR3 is TGTGCCAGCAGCCCTTTCTCTGGGGATGAGCAGTTCTTC. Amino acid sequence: CASSPFSGDEQFF.

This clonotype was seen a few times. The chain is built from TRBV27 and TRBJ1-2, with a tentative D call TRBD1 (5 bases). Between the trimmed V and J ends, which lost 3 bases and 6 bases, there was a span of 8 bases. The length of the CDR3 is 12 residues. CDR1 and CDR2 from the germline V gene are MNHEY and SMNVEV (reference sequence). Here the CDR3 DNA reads TGTGCCAGCAGTTTGTCGGGGGATGGCTACACCTTC. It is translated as CASSLSGDGYTF.

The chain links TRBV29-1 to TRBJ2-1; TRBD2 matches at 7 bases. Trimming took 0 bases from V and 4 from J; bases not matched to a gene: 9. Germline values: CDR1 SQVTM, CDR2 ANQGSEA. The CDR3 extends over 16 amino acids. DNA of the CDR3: TGCAGCGTTGAAGATTGGGCGCGGGAGTTATACAATGAGCAGTTCTTC. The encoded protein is CSVEDWARELYNEQFF.

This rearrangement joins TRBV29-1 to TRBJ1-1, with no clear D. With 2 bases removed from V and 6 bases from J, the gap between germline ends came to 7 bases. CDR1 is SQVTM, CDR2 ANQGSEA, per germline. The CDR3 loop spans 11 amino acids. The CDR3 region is CSVEFFAEAFF. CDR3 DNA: TGCAGCGTTGAATTTTTCGCTGAAGCTTTCTTT.

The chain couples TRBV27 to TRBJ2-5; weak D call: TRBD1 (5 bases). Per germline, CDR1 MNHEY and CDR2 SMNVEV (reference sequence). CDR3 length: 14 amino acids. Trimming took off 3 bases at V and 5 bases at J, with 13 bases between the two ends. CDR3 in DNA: TGTGCCAGCAGTTTTGAAGGGGCCGTGGAGACCCAGTACTTC. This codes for CASSFEGAVETQYF.

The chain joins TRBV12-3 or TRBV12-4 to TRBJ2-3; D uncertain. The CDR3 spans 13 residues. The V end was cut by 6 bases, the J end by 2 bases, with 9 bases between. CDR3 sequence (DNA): TGTGCCAGCAGGTCCGAGTCCACAGATACGCAGTATTTT. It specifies CASRSESTDTQYF.

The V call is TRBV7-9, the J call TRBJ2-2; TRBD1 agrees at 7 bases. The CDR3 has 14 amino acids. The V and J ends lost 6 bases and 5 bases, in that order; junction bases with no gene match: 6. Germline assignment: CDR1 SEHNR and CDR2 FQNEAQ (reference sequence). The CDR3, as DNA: TGTGCCAGCAGACAGGACAGGTTAACCGGGGAGCTGTTTTTT. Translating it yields CASRQDRLTGELFF. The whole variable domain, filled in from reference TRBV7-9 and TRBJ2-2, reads DTGVSQNPRHKITKRGQNVTFRCDPISEHNRLYWYRQTLGQGPEFLTYFQNEAQLEKSRLLSDRFSAERPKGSFSTLEIQRTEQGDSAMYLCASRQDRLTGELFFGEGSRLTVL.

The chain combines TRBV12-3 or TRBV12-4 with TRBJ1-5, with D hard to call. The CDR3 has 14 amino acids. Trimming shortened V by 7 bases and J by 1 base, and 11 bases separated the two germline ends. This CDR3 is CASKNAASNQPQHF. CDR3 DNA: TGTGCCAGCAAGAATGCGGCAAGCAATCAGCCCCAGCATTTT.

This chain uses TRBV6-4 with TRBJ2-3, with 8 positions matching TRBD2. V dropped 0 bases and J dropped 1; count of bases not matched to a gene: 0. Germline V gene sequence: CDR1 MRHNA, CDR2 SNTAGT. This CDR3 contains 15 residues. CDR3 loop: CASSDSSGGTDTQYF. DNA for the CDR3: TGTGCCAGCAGTGACTCTAGCGGGGGCACAGATACGCAGTATTTT.

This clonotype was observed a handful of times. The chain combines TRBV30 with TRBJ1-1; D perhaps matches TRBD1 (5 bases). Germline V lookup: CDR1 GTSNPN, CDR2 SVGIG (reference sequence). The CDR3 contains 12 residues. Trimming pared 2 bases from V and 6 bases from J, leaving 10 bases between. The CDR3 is CAWSYTGAEAFF. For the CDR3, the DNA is TGTGCCTGGAGTTATACAGGCGCTGAAGCTTTCTTT.